This T cell receptor beta chain was recovered during a study of CD8 T cells in ankylosing spondylitis (dated by TCRdb to between 2016 and 2019). Context from the whole study: The study profiled T cell receptor beta repertoires in healthy donors and ankylosing spondylitis patients to find disease-linked TCR variants. The full study cohort comprised 25 ankylosing spondylitis patients and 110 or so healthy donors. Samples of peripheral blood were taken, and for ankylosing spondylitis patients, synovial fluid was collected as well.

This clonotype was seen once. Its target antigen remains unknown. No per-base quality is available; no much larger clone lies one base away. A read on its own is weak evidence. The paper's findings and limits, for the study overall: The disease-linked clones were reported as significantly enriched in matched synovial fluid samples from ankylosing spondylitis patients. The disease-linked clones showed a CD8+ phenotype and occurred at relatively low frequencies in peripheral blood. Some TCR beta motif variants had previously been reported in synovial fluid and blood of reactive arthritis patients, which suggested common disease-initiation mechanisms. A TCR beta motif made up of eight or nine highly homologous amino acid variants appeared to be characteristic of blood from ankylosing spondylitis patients.

TCRdb lists the instrument as Illumina HiSeq 2500. TCR beta libraries were prepared by quantitative 5'-RACE with molecular barcodes. The authors' pipeline ran thus. A new computational method, built on a probabilistic model of VDJ rearrangement, was used to identify disease-linked TCR variants. TCRdb applied fastp at Q25 and MiXCR to the public reads, then kept only in-frame beta chains. CDR3 protein duplicates are merged, each entry listing the most common genes and DNA. TCRdb, not the original authors, processed these V and J calls. For this sample the table gives some 840,000 distinct CDR3 sequences, of which 10% to 15% were detected only once. The ten most abundant clones make up approximately 0.46% of the sample. The CDR3, from cysteine to phenylalanine, totals 15 residues. Only the CDR3 part of the read is kept: 45 bases, read in frame from the first base. In the germline V gene (reference sequence), CDR1 corresponds to DFQATT and CDR2 to SNEGSKA. Germline trimming amounts to 4 bases on V and 3 bases on J, with 9 as the count of junction bases outside the gene matches.

Sequencing was performed on blood, either unsorted or a sorted T cell fraction (not recorded which). The receptor was isolated from a male donor with ankylosing spondylitis. The chain employs TRBV20-1 and TRBJ2-1; 7 bases in the middle match TRBD2. The bases are TGCAGTGCTACTGGGGGGGTAAGGAACTACAATGAGCAGTTCTTC. This translates into CSATGGVRNYNEQFF.